Reported below is one T cell receptor beta chain. The record originates from a study of blood T cell repertoires in COVID-19. Study as a whole: Specimens from acute and convalescent COVID-19 originated in the United States, Italy and Spain. T cells, B-cell-depleted T cells, or PBMCs provided the cDNA or gDNA that served as material.

Libraries were prepared by immunoSEQ multiplex PCR; TCRdb keeps only in-frame clonotypes and omits some of them. The sample has a few hundred thousand clones, around 89% seen once. This CDR3 spans 14 amino acids. Germline-derived CDR1 and CDR2 are LGHNA and YSLEER. Trimming took off 2 bases at V and 14 bases at J, with 16 bases between the two ends. While infection was still active, Seattle patients were enrolled and then followed longitudinally. This receptor was identified in a woman aged 60 to 75 with COVID-19, enrolled during active disease. The material sequenced was peripheral blood. This chain uses TRBV4-3 with TRBJ1-6; D unresolved. The CDR3 coding sequence is TGCGCCAGCAGCCAAACCCTTGCGGGTGTTGCCCTCCACTTT. Its protein product is CASSQTLAGVALHF.